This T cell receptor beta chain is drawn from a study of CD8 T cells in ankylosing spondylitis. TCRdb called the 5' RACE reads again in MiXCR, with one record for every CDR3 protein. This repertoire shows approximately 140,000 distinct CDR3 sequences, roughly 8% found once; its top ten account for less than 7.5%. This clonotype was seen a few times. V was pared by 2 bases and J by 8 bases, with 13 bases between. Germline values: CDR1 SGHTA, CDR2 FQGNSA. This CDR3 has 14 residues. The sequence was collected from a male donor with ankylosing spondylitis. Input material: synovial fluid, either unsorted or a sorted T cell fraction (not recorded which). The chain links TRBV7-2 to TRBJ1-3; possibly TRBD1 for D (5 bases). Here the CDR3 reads CASSLSGLTDTIYF. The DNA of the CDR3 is TGTGCCAGCAGCTTATCGGGACTAACAGACACCATATATTTT.